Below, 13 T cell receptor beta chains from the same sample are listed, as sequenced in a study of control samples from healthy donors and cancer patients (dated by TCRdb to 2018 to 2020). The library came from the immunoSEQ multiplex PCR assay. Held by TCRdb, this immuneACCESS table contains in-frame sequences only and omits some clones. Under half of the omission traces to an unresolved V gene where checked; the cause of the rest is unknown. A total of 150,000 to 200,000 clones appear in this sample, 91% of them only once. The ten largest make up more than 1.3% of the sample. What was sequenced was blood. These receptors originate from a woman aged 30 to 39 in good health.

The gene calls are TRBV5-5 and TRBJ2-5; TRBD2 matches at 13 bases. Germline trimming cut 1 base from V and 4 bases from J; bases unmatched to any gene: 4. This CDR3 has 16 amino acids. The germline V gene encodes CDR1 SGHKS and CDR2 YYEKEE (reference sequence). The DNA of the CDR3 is TGTGCCAGCAGCTTGACTAGCGGGGGGGCAGTAGAGACCCAGTACTTC. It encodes CASSLTSGGAVETQYF.

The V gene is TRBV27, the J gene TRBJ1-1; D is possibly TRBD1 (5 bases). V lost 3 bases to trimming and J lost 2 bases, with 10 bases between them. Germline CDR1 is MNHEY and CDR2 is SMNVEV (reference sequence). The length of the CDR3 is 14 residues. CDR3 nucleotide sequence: TGTGCCAGCAGTTTTGGGGCGTATAACACTGAAGCTTTCTTT. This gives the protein CASSFGAYNTEAFF.

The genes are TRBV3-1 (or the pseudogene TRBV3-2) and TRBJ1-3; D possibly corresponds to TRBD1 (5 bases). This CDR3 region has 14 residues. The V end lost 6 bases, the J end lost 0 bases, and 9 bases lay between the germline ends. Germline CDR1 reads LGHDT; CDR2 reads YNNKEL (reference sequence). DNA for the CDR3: TGTGCCAGCAGTCTTGACAGCTCTGGAAACACCATATATTTT. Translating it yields CASSLDSSGNTIYF.

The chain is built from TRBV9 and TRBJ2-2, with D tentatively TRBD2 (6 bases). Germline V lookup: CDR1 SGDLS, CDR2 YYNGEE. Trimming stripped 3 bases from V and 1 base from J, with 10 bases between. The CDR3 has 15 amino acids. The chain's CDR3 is CASSAGTVNTGELFF. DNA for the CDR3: TGTGCCAGCAGCGCCGGGACTGTGAACACCGGGGAGCTGTTTTTT. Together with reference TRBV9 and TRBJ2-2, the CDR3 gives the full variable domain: DSGVTQTPKHLITATGQRVTLRCSPRSGDLSVYWYQQSLDQGLQFLIQYYNGEERAKGNILERFSAQQFPDLHSELNLSSLELGDSALYFCASSAGTVNTGELFFGEGSRLTVL.

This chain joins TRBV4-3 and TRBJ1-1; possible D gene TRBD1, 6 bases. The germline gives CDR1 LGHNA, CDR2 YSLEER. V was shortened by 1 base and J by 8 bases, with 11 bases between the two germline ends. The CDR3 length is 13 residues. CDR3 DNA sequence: TGCGCCAGCAGCCAAGTATGGGGGACAGAAGCTTTCTTT. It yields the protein CASSQVWGTEAFF.

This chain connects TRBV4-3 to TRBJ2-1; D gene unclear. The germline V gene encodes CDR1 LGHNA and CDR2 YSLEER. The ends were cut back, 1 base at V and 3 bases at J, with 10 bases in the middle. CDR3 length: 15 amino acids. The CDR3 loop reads CASSQGAGNYNEQFF. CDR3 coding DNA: TGCGCCAGCAGCCAAGGGGCCGGTAACTACAATGAGCAGTTCTTC.

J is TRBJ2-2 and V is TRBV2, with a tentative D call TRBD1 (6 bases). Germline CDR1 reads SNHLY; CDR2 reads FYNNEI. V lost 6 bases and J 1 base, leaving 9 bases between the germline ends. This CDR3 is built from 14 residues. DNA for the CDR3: TGTGCCAGCAGACTGACAGGGAACACCGGGGAGCTGTTTTTT. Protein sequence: CASRLTGNTGELFF.

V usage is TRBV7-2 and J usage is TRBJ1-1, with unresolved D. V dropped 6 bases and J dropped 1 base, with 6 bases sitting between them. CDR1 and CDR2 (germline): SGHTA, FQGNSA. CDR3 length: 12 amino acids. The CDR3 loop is CASRRPNTEAFF. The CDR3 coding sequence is TGTGCCAGCAGGAGACCGAACACTGAAGCTTTCTTT.

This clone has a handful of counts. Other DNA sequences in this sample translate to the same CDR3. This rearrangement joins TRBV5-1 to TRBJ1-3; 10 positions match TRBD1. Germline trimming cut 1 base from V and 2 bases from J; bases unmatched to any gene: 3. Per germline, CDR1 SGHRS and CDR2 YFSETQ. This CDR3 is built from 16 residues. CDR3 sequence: CASSLPGTGAGNTIYF. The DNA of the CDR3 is TGCGCCAGCAGCTTGCCTGGGACAGGGGCTGGAAACACCATATATTTT.

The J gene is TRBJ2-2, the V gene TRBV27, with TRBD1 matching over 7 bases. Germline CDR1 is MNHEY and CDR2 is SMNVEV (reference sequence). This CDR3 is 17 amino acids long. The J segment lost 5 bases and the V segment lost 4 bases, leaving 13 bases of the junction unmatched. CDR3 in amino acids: CASSSPVYRGRTGELFF. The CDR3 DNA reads TGTGCCAGCAGTTCTCCCGTCTACAGGGGAAGGACCGGGGAGCTGTTTTTT.

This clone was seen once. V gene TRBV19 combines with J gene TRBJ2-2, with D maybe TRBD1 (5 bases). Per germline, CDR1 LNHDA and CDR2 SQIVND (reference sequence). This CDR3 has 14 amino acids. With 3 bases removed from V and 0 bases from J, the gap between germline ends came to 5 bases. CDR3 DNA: TGTGCCAGTAGTATGACAGCGAACACCGGGGAGCTGTTTTTT. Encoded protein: CASSMTANTGELFF.

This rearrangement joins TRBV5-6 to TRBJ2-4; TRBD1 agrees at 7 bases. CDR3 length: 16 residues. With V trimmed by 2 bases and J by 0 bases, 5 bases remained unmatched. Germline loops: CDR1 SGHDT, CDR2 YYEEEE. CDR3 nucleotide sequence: TGTGCCAGCAGCTTCCGGGACAGACTAGCCAAAAACATTCAGTACTTC. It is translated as CASSFRDRLAKNIQYF.

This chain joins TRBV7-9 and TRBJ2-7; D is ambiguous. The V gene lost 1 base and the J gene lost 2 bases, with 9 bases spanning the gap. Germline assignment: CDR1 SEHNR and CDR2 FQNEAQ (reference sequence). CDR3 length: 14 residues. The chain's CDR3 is CASSLGVRTYEQYF. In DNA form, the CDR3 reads TGTGCCAGCAGCTTAGGGGTCAGGACCTACGAGCAGTACTTC. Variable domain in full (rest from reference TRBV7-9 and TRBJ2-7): DTGVSQNPRHKITKRGQNVTFRCDPISEHNRLYWYRQTLGQGPEFLTYFQNEAQLEKSRLLSDRFSAERPKGSFSTLEIQRTEQGDSAMYLCASSLGVRTYEQYFGPGTRLTVT.